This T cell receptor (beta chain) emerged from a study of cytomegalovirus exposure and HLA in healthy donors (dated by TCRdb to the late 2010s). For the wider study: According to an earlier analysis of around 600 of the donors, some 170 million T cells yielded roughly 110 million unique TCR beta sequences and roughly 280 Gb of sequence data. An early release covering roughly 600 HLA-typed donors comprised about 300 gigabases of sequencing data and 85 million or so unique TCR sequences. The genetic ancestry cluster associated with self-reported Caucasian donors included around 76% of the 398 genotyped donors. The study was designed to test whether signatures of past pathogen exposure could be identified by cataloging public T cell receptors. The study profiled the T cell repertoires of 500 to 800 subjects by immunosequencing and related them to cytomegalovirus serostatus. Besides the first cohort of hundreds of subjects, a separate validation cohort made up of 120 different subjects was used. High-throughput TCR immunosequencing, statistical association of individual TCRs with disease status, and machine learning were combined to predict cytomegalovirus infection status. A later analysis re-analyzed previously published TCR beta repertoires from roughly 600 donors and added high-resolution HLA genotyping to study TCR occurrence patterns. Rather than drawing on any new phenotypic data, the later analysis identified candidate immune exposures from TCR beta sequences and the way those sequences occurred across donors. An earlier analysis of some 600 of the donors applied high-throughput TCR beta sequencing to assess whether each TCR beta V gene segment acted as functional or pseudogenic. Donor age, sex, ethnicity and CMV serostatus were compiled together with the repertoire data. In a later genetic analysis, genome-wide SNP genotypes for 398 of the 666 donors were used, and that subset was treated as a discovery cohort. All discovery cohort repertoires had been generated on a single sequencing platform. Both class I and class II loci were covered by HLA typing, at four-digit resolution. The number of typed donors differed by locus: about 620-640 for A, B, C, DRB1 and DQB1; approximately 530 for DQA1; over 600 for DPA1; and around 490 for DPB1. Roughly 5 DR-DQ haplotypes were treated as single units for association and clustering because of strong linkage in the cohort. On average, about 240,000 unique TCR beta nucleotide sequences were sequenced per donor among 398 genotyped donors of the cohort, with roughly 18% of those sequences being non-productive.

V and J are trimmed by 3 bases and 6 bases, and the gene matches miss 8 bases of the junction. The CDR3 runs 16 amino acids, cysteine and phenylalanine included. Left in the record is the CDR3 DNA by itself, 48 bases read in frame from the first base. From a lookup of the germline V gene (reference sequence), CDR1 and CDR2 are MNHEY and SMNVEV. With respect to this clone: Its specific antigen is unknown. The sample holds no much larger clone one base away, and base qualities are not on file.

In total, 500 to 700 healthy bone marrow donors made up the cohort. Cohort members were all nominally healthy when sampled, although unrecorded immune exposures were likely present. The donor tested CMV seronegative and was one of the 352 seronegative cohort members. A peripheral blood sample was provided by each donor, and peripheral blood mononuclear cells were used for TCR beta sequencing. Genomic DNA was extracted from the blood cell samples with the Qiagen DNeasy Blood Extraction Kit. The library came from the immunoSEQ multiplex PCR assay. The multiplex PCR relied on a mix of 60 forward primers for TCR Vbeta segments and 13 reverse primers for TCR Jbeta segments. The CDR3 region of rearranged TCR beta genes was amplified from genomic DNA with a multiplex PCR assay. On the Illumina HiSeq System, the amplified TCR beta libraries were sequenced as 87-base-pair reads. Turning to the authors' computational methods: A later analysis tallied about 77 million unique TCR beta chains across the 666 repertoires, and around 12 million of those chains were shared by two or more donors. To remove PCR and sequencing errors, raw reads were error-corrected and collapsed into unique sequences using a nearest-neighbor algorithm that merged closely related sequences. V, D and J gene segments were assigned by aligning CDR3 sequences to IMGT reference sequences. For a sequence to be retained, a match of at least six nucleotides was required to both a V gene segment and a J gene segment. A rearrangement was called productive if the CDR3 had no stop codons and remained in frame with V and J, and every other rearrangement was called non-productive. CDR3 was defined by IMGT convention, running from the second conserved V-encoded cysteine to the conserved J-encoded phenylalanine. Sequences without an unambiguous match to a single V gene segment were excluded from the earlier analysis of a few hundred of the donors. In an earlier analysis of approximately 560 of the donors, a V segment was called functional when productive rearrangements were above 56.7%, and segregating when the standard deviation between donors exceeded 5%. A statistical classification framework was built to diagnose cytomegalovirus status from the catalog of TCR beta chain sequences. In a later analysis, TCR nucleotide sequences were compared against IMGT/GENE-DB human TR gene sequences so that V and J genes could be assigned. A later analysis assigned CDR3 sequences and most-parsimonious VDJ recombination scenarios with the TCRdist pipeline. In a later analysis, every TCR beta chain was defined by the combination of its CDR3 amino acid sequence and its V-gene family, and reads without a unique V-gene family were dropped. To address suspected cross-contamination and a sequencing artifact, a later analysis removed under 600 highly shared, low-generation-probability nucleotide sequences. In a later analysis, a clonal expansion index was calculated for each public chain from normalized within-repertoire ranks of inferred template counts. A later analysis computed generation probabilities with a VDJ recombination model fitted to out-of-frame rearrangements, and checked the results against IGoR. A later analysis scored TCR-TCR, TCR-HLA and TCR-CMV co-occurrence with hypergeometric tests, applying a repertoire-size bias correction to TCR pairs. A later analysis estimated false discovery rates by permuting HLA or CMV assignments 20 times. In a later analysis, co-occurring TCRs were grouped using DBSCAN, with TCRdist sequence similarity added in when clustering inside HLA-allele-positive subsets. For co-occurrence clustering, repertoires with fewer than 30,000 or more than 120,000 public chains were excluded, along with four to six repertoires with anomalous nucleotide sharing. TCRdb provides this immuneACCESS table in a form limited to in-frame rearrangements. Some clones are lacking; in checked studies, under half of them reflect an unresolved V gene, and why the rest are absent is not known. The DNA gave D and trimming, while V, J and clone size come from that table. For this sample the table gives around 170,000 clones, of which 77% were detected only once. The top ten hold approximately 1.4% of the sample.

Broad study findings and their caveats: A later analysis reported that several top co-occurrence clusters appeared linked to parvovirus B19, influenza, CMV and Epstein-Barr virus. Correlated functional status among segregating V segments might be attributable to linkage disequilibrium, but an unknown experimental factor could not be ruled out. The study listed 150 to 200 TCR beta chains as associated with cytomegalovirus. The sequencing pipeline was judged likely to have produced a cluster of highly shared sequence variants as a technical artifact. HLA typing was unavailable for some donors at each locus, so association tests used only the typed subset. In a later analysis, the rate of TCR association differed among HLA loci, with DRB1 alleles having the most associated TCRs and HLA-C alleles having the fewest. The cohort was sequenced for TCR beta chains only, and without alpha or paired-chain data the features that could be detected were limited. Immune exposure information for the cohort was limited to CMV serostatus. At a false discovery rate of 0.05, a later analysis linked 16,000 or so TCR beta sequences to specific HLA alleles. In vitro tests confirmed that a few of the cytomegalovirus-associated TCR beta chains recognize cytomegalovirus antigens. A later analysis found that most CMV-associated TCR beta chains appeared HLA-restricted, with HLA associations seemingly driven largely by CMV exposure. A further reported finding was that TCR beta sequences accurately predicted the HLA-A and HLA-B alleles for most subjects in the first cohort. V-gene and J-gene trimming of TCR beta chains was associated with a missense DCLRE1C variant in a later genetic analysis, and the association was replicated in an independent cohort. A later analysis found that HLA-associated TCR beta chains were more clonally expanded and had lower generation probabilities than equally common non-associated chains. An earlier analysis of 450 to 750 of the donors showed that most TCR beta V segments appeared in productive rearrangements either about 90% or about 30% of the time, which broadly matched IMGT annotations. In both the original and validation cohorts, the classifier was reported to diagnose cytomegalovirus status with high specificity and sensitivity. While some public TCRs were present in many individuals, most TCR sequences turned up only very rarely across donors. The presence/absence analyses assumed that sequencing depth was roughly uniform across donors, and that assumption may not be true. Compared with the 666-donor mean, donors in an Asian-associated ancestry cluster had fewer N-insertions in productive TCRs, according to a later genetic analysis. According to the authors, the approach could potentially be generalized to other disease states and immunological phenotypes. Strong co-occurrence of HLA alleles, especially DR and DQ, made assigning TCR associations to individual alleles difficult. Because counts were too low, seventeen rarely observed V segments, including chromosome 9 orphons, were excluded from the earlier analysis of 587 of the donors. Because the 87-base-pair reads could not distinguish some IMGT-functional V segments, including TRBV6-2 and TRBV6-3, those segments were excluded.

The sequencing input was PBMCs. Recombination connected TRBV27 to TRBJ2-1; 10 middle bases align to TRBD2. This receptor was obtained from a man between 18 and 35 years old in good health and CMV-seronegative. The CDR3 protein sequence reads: CASSFISGRVINEQFF. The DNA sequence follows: TGTGCCAGCAGTTTCATAAGCGGGAGGGTTATCAATGAGCAGTTCTTC.